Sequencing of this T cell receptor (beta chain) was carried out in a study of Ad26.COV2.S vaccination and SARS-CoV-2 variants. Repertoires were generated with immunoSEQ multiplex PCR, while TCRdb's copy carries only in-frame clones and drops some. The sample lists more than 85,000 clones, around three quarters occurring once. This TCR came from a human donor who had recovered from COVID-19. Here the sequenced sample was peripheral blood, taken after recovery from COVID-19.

CDR3 sequence (DNA): TGTGCCAGCACGGAGGGACTAGCGGGGGTTGAAGAGACCCAGTACTTC. Translating gives CASTEGLAGVEETQYF. The chain is built from TRBV7-9 and TRBJ2-5; TRBD2 agrees at 14 bases. Germline V gene sequence: CDR1 SEHNR, CDR2 FQNEAQ (reference sequence). V lost 7 bases to trimming and J lost 3 bases; unmatched junction nucleotides: 7. The CDR3 runs 16 residues.